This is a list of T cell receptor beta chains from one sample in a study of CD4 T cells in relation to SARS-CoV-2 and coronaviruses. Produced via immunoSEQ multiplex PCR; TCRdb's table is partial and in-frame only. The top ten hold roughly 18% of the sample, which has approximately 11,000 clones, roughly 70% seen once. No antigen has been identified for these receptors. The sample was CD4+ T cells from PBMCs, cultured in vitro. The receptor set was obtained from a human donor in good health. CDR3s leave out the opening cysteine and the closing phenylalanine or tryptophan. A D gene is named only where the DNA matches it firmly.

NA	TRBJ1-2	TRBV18	ASSPNGQGGYT
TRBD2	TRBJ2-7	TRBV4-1	ASSPGLAGVSYEQY
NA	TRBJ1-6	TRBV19	ASSTGYNSPLH
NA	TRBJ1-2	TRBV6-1	ASSEREGKSYGYT
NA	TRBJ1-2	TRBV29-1	SVAQTGFPKGGYT
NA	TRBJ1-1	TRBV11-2	ASSLAQGYTEAF
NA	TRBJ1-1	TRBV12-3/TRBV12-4	ASSLSSGTEAF
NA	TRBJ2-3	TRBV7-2	ASSFTTSTDTQY
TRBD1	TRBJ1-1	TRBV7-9	ASSFRQGETEAF
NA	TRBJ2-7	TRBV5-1	ASSLAASGAYEQY
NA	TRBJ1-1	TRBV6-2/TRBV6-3	ASSYEGRNTEAF
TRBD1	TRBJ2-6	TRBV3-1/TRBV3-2	ASSQGAPGQVLSGANVLT
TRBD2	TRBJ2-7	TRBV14	ASSQGGAGRSYEQY
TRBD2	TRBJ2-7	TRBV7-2	ASSLLAGGTYEQY
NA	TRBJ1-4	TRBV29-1	SVVLNEKLF
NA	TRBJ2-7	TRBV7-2	ASSGRGTYEQY
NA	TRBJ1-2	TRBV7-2	ASSYGVNYGYT
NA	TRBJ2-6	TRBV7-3	ASSPGGPGGSLLPGANVLT
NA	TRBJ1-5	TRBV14	ASSQTENQPQH
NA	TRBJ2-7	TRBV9	ASSDRDLSEQY
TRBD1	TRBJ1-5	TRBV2	ASREQGTGPQH
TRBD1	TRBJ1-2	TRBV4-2	ASSPGTALTNYGYT
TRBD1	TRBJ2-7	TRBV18	ASSNRQGVYEQY
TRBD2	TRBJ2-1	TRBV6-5	ASSPRRSGSNEQF
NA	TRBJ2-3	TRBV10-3	AISDVDTQY
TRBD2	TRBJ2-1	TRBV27	ASSPPLAGGTLYNEQF
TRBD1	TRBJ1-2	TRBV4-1	ASSPYAGGAGYT
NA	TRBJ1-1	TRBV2	ASSAQRMNTEAF
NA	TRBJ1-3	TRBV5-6	ASSLVMSARTGNTIY
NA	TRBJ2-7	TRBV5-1	ASSVTRNEQY
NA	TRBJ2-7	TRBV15	ATSSPPRDEQY
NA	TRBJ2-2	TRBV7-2	ASDRSATGELF
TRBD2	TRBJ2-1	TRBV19	ASSIEVAGGNEQF
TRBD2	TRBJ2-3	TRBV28	ATAGGAGTDTQY
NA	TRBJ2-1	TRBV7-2	ASSLVGGWSYNEQF
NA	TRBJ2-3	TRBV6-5	ASSYFGTSTDTQY
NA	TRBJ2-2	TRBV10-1	ASSDLRVGTGELF
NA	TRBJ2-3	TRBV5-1	ASSGEGTPPTDTQY
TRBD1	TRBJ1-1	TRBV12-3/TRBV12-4	ASSPSPRGAF
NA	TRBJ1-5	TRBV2	ASSTGTSNQPQH
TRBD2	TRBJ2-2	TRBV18	ASSQRESNGGELF
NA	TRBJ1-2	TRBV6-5	ASSSTSGYT
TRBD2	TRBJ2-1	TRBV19	ASSMRTSIYNEQF
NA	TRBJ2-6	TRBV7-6	ASSLRRGRSGANVLT
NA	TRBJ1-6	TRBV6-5	ASGRYNSPLH